The 10 T cell receptor beta chains reported below all come from one sample, sequenced in a study of technical replicates of blood from a few donors. Generated by immunoSEQ multiplex PCR, the TCRdb table keeps only in-frame clones and is missing some. The table records 68,000 or so clones, about nine tenths of them present only once. Sequenced: PBMCs. All receptors derive from a human donor in good health. Some clones in this sample may be carry-over from other donors' samples.

The DNA for the CDR3 is TGCGCCAGCAGCTTGGGGGGCAGCTCCTCTCTCTATGGCTACACCTTC. It encodes CASSLGGSSSLYGYTF. The chain couples TRBV5-1 to TRBJ1-2, with TRBD1 as a possible D gene (5 bases). Trimming shortened V by 0 bases and J by 4 bases, and 16 bases separated the two germline ends. The CDR3 covers 16 residues. Germline values: CDR1 SGHRS, CDR2 YFSETQ. Drawing the rest from reference TRBV5-1 and TRBJ1-2, the complete variable domain is KAGVTQTPRYLIKTRGQQVTLSCSPISGHRSVSWYQQTPGQGLQFLFEYFSETQRNKGNFPGRFSGRQFSNSRSEMNVSTLELGDSALYLCASSLGGSSSLYGYTFGSGTRLTVV.

This rearrangement joins TRBV6-1 to TRBJ1-6; 8 positions match TRBD1. The germline CDR1 and CDR2 sequences are MNHNS and SASEGT. The CDR3 is 17 residues long. Trimming took 2 bases from V and 2 from J; bases not matched to a gene: 5. The CDR3 coding sequence is TGTGCCAGCAGTGAACGAGCAGGGGGCGCCTATAATTCACCCCTCCACTTT. Translation gives CASSERAGGAYNSPLHF.

The rearrangement uses TRBV23-1 and TRBJ2-5; TRBD2 aligns across 10 bases. TRBV23-1 is an open reading frame, and its role is uncertain. The CDR3 contains 17 residues. V lost 2 bases and J lost 2; bases outside the gene matches: 8. The CDR3 DNA reads as TGCGCCAGCAGTCAAATTCATCCTAGCGGGGGTCAAGAGACCCAGTACTTC. Amino acid sequence: CASSQIHPSGGQETQYF.

This CDR3 reads CASTLSGSRTDTQYF. The DNA for the CDR3 is TGTGCCAGCACCCTTAGCGGGAGCCGCACAGATACGCAGTATTTT. The chain joins TRBV28 to TRBJ2-3; 9 bases align to TRBD2. CDR1 is MDHEN and CDR2 is SYDVKM in the germline V gene. This CDR3 has 15 amino acids. With V trimmed by 7 bases and J by 1 base, 6 bases remained unmatched.

This clone has just one count. The rearrangement links TRBV18 to TRBJ1-6, with 7 bases fitting TRBD1. The V gene's germline CDR1 is KGHSH and CDR2 LQKENI. After removal of 1 base from V and 7 bases from J, the junction contained 4 bases not matched to a gene. CDR3 length: 15 residues. The CDR3 DNA sequence: TGTGCCAGCTCACCACAGACAGGGTCAAATTCACCCCTCCACTTT. Translating gives CASSPQTGSNSPLHF. Together with reference TRBV18 and TRBJ1-6, the CDR3 gives the full variable domain: NAGVMQNPRHLVRRRGQEARLRCSPMKGHSHVYWYRQLPEEGLKFMVYLQKENIIDESGMPKERFSAEFPKEGPSILRIQQVVRGDSAAYFCASSPQTGSNSPLHFGNGTRLTVT.

The chain links TRBV27 to TRBJ1-1; maybe TRBD1 (6 bases). CDR3 length equals 12 residues. Germline loops: CDR1 MNHEY, CDR2 SMNVEV (reference sequence). Trimming pared 5 bases from V and 6 bases from J, leaving 10 bases between. This CDR3 reads CASSRGAAEAFF. The CDR3 DNA is TGTGCCAGCAGTCGGGGGGCCGCTGAAGCTTTCTTT.

The genes are TRBV19 and TRBJ1-5, with D uncertain. The germline V gene has CDR1 LNHDA and CDR2 SQIVND (reference sequence). The CDR3 totals 16 residues. The germline V and J ends were trimmed by 3 bases and 6 bases, with 18 bases remaining between them. DNA for the CDR3: TGTGCCAGTAGTATGAGACGTTCGGGTGTCGGTCAGCCCCAGCATTTT. It specifies CASSMRRSGVGQPQHF. The variable domain in full, with the rest retrieved from reference TRBV19 and TRBJ1-5, is DGGITQSPKYLFRKEGQNVTLSCEQNLNHDAMYWYRQDPGQGLRLIYYSQIVNDFQKGDIAEGYSVSREKKESFPLTVTSAQKNPTAFYLCASSMRRSGVGQPQHFGDGTRLSIL.

The gene calls are TRBV19 and TRBJ2-5; 9 bases align to TRBD1. The V gene's germline CDR1 is LNHDA and CDR2 SQIVND (reference sequence). The CDR3 runs 14 residues. J was trimmed by 4 bases and V by 6 bases; bases with no gene match: 6. Here the CDR3 reads CASREQGARETQYF. The CDR3 bases are TGTGCCAGTAGAGAACAGGGGGCGAGAGAGACCCAGTACTTC.

The chain is built from TRBV19 and TRBJ1-1, with a possible D match to TRBD1 (6 bases). Per germline, CDR1 LNHDA and CDR2 SQIVND (reference sequence). V dropped 6 bases and J dropped 2 bases, with 13 bases sitting between them. CDR3 size: 14 residues. The CDR3 sequence is CASRLGQLNTEAFF. The CDR3 DNA follows: TGTGCCAGTAGGCTCGGACAGCTTAACACTGAAGCTTTCTTT.

The chain is built from TRBV30 and TRBJ2-2, with 9 nucleotides matching TRBD1. Germline CDR1 reads GTSNPN; CDR2 reads SVGIG (reference sequence). The CDR3 sequence is 14 residues long. J was trimmed by 7 bases and V by 7 bases; bases with no gene match: 10. The CDR3 sequence is CASLTRTGVGELFF. Here the CDR3 DNA reads TGTGCCTCACTAACCCGGACAGGGGTCGGGGAGCTGTTTTTT.